This T cell receptor beta chain came from a study of blood T cell repertoires in COVID-19. Study as a whole: Sample material is recorded as cDNA or gDNA derived from T cells, B-cell-depleted T cells, or PBMCs.

Followed over time, Seattle patients had been enrolled while infection was active. Study processing details: Reference gene primer amplification yielded estimated nucleated cell counts. Assay: immunoSEQ multiplex PCR; the TCRdb copy retains only in-frame clones and omits some. Clone size and V and J calls were adopted from that table, with D and trimming inferred from the DNA. The data show tens of thousands of clones, around nine tenths seen once. The germline gives CDR1 MGHDK, CDR2 SYGVNS. J lost 7 bases, V lost 8 bases, and 1 base had no gene match. The CDR3 contains 11 residues. The sequenced sample was peripheral blood. This TCR derives from a man in his sixties with COVID-19, enrolled during active disease. The gene calls are TRBV25-1 and TRBJ1-4; 7 bases fit TRBD1. CDR3 in amino acids: CASRTGEKLFF. The CDR3 DNA is TGTGCCAGCCGGACAGGTGAAAAACTGTTTTTT.